The TCR beta chain under discussion was sequenced for a study of blood T cell repertoires in COVID-19. The CDR3 runs to 17 residues. The V segment lost 5 bases and the J segment 11 bases; nucleotides outside the gene matches: 16. CDR1 MDHEN and CDR2 SYDVKM come from the germline V gene. Authors' methods: Counts of nucleated cells, estimated from reference gene primer amplification, were obtained. Profiling relied on immunoSEQ multiplex PCR, and the TCRdb table lists in-frame clones only, not all of them. Clone size and V and J calls were adopted from that table, with D and trimming inferred from the DNA. The table records around 84,000 clones, about 90% of them present only once.

Sequencing was carried out using peripheral blood. J is TRBJ2-6 and V is TRBV28; 9 bases are shared with TRBD1. The receptor comes from a man in his fifties with active COVID-19. CDR3 in DNA: TGTGCCAGCAGTAACGGCGATTTCTCCCGGGACAGGGACGTCCTGACTTTC. Protein product: CASSNGDFSRDRDVLTF.